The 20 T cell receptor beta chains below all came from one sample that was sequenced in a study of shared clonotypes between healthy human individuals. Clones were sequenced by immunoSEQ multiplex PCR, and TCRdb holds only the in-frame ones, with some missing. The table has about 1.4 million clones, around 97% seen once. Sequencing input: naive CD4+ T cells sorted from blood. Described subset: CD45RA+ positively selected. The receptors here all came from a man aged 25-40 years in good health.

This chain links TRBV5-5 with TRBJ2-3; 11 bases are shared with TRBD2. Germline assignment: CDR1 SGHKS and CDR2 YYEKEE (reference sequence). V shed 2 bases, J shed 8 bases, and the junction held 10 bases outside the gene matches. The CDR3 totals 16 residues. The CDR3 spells CASSFPSGRRGSTQYF. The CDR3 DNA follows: TGTGCCAGCAGCTTCCCTAGCGGGAGGCGTGGTTCTACGCAGTATTTT.

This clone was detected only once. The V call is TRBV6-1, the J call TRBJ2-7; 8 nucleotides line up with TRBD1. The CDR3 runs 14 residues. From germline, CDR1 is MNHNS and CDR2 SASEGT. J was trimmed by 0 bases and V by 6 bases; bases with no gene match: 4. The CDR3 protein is CASRGQEISYEQYF. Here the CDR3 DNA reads TGTGCCAGCAGGGGACAGGAAATCTCCTACGAGCAGTACTTC.

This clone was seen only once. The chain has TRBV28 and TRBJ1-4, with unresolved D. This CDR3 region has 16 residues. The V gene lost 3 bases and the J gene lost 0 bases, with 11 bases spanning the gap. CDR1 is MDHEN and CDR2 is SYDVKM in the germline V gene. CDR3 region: CASSFPMFATNEKLFF. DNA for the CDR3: TGTGCCAGCAGTTTCCCTATGTTTGCAACTAATGAAAAACTGTTTTTT.

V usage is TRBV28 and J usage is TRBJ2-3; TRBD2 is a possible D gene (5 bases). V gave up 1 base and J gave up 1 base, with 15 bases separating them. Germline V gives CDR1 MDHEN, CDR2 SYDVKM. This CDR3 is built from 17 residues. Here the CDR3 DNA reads TGTGCCAGCAGTTTATTTAATCGGGGAAGAGGCACAGATACGCAGTATTTT. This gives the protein CASSLFNRGRGTDTQYF.

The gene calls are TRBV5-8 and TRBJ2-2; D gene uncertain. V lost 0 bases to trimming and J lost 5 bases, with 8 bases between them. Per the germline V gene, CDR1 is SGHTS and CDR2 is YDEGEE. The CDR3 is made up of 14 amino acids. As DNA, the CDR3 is TGTGCCAGCAGCTTGGGGACCAAAACCGGGGAGCTGTTTTTT. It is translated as CASSLGTKTGELFF.

This CDR3 reads CSVVQDRAYEQYF. For the CDR3, the DNA is TGCAGCGTTGTTCAGGACAGGGCCTACGAGCAGTACTTC. The chain is built from TRBV29-1 and TRBJ2-7; 8 bases are shared with TRBD1. CDR1 and CDR2 from the germline V gene are SQVTM and ANQGSEA. The CDR3 is 13 residues long. The V segment lost 4 bases and the J segment 2 bases; nucleotides outside the gene matches: 4.

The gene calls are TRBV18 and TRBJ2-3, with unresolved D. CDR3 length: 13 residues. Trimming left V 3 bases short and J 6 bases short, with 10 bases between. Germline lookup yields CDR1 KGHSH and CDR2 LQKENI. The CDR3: CASSPPSMDTQYF. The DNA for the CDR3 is TGTGCCAGCTCACCTCCTAGTATGGATACGCAGTATTTT.

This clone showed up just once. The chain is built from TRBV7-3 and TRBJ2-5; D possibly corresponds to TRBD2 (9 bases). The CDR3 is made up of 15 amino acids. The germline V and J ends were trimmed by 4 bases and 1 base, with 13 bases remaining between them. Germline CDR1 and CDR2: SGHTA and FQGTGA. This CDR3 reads CASSSSGTGQETQYF. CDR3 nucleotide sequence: TGTGCCAGCAGCTCTAGCGGGACAGGCCAAGAGACCCAGTACTTC.

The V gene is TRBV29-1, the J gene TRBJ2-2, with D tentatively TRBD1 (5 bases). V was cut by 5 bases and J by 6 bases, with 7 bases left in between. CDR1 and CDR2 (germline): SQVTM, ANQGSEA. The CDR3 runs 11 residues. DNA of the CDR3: TGCAGCGTTAAAGGGGCCGGGGAGCTGTTTTTT. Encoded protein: CSVKGAGELFF.

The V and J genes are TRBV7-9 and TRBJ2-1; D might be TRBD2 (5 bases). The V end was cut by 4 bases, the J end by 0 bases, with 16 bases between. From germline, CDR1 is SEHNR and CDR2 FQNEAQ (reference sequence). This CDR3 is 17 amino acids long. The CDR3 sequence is CASSSTVGSGSYNEQFF. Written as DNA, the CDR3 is TGTGCCAGCAGCTCCACGGTCGGAAGCGGCTCCTACAATGAGCAGTTCTTC.

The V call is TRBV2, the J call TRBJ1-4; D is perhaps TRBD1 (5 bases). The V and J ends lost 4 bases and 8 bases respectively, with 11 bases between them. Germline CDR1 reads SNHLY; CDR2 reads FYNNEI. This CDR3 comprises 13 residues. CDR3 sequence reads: CASSGQLREKLFF. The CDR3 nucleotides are TGTGCCAGCAGTGGACAGTTAAGGGAAAAACTGTTTTTT.

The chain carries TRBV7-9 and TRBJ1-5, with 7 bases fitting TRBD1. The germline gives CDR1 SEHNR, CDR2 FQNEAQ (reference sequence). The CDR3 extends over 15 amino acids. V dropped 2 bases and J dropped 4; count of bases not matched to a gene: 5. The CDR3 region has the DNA TGTGCCAGCAGCTTAATGGGACAGCCGAATCAGCCCCAGCATTTT. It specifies CASSLMGQPNQPQHF.

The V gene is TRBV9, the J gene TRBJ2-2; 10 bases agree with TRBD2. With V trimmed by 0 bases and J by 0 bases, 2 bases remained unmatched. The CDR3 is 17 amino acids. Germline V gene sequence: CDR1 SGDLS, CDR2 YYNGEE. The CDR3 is CASSVVGLAANTGELFF. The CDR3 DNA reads TGTGCCAGCAGCGTAGTCGGACTAGCGGCGAACACCGGGGAGCTGTTTTTT.

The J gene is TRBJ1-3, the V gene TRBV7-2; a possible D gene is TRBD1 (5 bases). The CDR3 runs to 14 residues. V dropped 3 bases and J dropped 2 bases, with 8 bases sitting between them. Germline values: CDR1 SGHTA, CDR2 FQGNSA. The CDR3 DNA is TGTGCCAGCAGCTTCCAGGGTCCTGGAAACACCATATATTTT. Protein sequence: CASSFQGPGNTIYF. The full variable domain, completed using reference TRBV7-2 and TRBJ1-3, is GAGVSQSPSNKVTEKGKDVELRCDPISGHTALYWYRQSLGQGLEFLIYFQGNSAPDKSGLPSDRFSAERTGGSVSTLTIQRTQQEDSAVYLCASSFQGPGNTIYFGEGSWLTVV.

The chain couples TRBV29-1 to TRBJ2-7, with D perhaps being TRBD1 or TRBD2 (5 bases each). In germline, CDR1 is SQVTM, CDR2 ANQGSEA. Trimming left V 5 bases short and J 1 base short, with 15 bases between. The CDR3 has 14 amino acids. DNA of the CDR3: TGCAGCGTTACCCTGACTTGGGGGTCCTACGAGCAGTACTTC. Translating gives CSVTLTWGSYEQYF.

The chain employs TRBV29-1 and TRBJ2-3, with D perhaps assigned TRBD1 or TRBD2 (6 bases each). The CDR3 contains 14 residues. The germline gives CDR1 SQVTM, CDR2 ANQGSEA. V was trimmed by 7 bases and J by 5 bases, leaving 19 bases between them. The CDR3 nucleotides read TGCAGCGCCTACGGGACACTGGAGGGAGATACGCAGTATTTT. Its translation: CSAYGTLEGDTQYF.

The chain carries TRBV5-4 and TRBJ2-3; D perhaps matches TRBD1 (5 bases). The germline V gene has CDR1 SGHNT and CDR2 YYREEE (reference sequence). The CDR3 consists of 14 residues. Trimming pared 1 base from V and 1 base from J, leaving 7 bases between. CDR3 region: CASSLWGRTDTQYF. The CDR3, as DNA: TGTGCCAGCAGCTTGTGGGGCCGCACAGATACGCAGTATTTT.

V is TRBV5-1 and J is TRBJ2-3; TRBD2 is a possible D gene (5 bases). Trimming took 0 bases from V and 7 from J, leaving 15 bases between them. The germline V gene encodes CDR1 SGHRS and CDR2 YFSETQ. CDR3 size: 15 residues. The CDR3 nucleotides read TGCGCCAGCAGCTTGGGGGTTGGGAGACTGAATACGCAGTATTTT. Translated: CASSLGVGRLNTQYF.

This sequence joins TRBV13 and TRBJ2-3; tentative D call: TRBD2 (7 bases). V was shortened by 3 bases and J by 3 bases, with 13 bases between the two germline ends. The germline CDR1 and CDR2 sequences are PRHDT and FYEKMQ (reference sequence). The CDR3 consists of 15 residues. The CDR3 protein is CASSFAGARTDTQYF. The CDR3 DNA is TGTGCCAGCAGCTTCGCGGGGGCAAGAACAGATACGCAGTATTTT.

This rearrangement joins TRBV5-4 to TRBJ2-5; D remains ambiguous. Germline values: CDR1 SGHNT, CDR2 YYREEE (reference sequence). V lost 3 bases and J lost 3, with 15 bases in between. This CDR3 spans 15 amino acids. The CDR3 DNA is TGTGCCAGCAGCTCCAGGAAGGCTCGCGAAGAGACCCAGTACTTC. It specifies CASSSRKAREETQYF.